This entry features one T cell receptor beta chain sequence. The antigen it binds to is not known. Nothing much larger sits one base from this clone, and base qualities are not available. Inclusive of the bounding cysteine and phenylalanine, the CDR3 is 14 residues long. CDR3 DNA only is kept here, 42 bases in frame from base 1. V is pruned by 4 bases and J by 5 bases, leaving 6 bases of the junction without a gene match. CDR1 and CDR2 are drawn from the germline V gene: SGHRS, YFSETQ. The library was generated by the immunoSEQ multiplex PCR assay. In its TCRdb copy, this immuneACCESS table keeps in-frame sequences only and misses some clones. Where compared with another copy, unresolved V genes explain less than half of these, and the others have no known cause. Recorded for this sample are roughly 60,000 clones; 91% of them occurred a single time. The ten most abundant clones make up approximately 3.9% of the sample.

The data derive from a study of technical replicates of blood from four donors (dated by TCRdb to about 2017). The receptor was isolated from a human donor in good health. Some clones in this sample may be carry-over from other donors' samples. The receptor chain draws on TRBV5-1 and TRBJ2-7, and 10 bases in between align with TRBD2. The sequencing input was PBMCs. This receptor has the CDR3 CASSPSGGYDEQYF. The DNA sequence is as follows: TGCGCCAGCAGCCCTAGCGGGGGTTACGACGAGCAGTACTTC.